This T cell receptor beta chain originates from a study of T cell clusters in autoimmune cytopenias. TRB was amplified from 250 ng of peripheral blood genomic DNA per sample. Multiplex touch-down PCR amplified TRB using TRB-A and TRB-B pools in one tube. After re-calling the multiplex PCR reads, TCRdb lists one entry per CDR3 protein, DNA absent. The clone table shows 7,500 to 8,000 distinct CDR3 sequences, with the ten largest holding approximately 31%. Germline V gene lookup returns CDR1 SEHNR and CDR2 FQNEAQ (reference sequence). This CDR3 region has 18 residues. This same sample was also part of a study on T cell repertoires in aging, cancer and after chemotherapy. As that report states: In hematological cancer patients, infiltrated lymphoid organs may have impaired thymic emigration or peripheral T cell expansion.

Sequenced input: peripheral blood. This clonotype originated in a human donor with an autoimmune cytopenia or autoimmune hepatitis (not recorded which). The V and J genes are TRBV7-9 and TRBJ2-6; lacking DNA, the TRBD1 call made by TCRdb goes unchecked. CDR3 sequence reads: CASSLGAGGDVGANVLTF.